This TCR beta chain was observed in a study of beta chain features in type 1 diabetes. Study results and limitations: Junctions at VDJ sites from type 1 diabetes patients had fewer insertions and more deletions. Researchers caution that PCR might favor shorter templates, equally among patients and controls. Type 1 diabetes patients had TCRB CDR3s that were shorter (moderately but significantly so) in all four CD4+ subsets.

A remark on this clone: Its antigen is currently unknown.

CD4+ naive, central memory, regulatory and stem cell-like memory subsets were isolated by sorting on CD45RO/CCR7/CD25/CD127/CD95/CD27. This CDR3 region has 11 residues. Germline values: CDR1 MNHEY, CDR2 SVGAGI. The V end was cut by 5 bases, the J end by 5 bases, with 6 bases between. Reverse transcription of all isolated RNA meant that expressed TCRB transcripts were sequenced. Profiling relied on immunoSEQ multiplex PCR, and the TCRdb table lists in-frame clones only, not all of them. There are under 300,000 clones in the sample; approximately 11% occur only once, and around 0.017% lies in the top ten.

The rearrangement links TRBV6-5 to TRBJ2-5; D is unresolved. The sample was naive CD4+ T cells from blood. The receptor was isolated from a man aged 25-45 years with type 1 diabetes. CDR3 in amino acids: CASSHAETQYF. The CDR3 region has the DNA TGTGCCAGCAGTCACGCGGAGACCCAGTACTTC.